This T cell receptor beta chain appears in the sequencing data of a study of vaccination and CD4 T cells after COVID-19. Looking at the study overall: The peptides that stimulated the cells were overlapping spike peptides from SARS-CoV-2, HCoV-NL63, HCoV-OC43 and HCoV-229E.

Regarding treatment: approximately 9-day PBMC culture with coronavirus spike peptide pools or control peptides (ViraFEST assay). The Oncomine TCR Beta short-read assay was what sequenced the DNA obtained from cultured CD4+ T cells. Cultured CD4+ T cells were the source of extracted genomic DNA. TCRdb re-derived calls from the PCR reads in MiXCR, one entry per CDR3 protein. The table shows 20,000 or so distinct CDR3 sequences, with around a quarter occurring only once. Points on this clonotype: Its target is not known.

Looked up from germline, CDR1 is DFQATT and CDR2 is SNEGSKA (reference sequence). The CDR3 contains 14 residues. V shed 6 bases and J shed 1 base, with 13 bases lying between them. The chain is built from TRBV20-1 and TRBJ2-1; TRBD1 is a possible D gene (6 bases). Sequenced sample: cultured CD4+ T cells from blood. The sequence was collected from a human donor with COVID-19. CDR3 nucleotide sequence: TGCAGTGCGTACAACAGGGTTTCCTACAATGAGCAGTTCTTC. This sequence encodes CSAYNRVSYNEQFF.